Shown below are 8 T cell receptor beta chains from a single sample sequenced in a study of blood T cells in healthy people across ages. With a J-beta primer mix and a sample-barcoded 5' primer, a second PCR ran about 7 to 12 cycles. TCRdb processed the 5' RACE reads anew with MiXCR; each CDR3 protein has one entry. The table lists 1.5 million to 1.8 million distinct CDR3 sequences, roughly 43% of them singletons. Sequencing was done on a sample of blood. The receptors originated from a woman younger than 35 in good health.

This clonotype came up a few times. The V and J genes are TRBV6-5 and TRBJ2-1, with 9 bases aligning to TRBD2. V lost 0 bases, J lost 9 bases, and 6 bases stayed unmatched. Germline V gene lookup returns CDR1 MNHEY and CDR2 SVGAGI. This CDR3 comprises 15 residues. CDR3 DNA: TGTGCCAGCAGTTACTCGGCGGGGGGGACCGGTGAGCAGTTCTTC. This encodes CASSYSAGGTGEQFF.

This clonotype turned up a few times. This chain connects TRBV3-1 to TRBJ1-5, with D hard to call. This CDR3 is 12 amino acids long. The germline V and J ends were trimmed by 5 bases and 6 bases, with 8 bases remaining between them. Germline-derived CDR1 and CDR2 are LGHDT and YNNKEL (reference sequence). DNA for the CDR3: TGTGCCAGCAGCACCTCTGGTCAGCCCCAGCATTTT. This gives the protein CASSTSGQPQHF. The entire variable domain, with the rest obtained from reference TRBV3-1 and TRBJ1-5, is as follows: DTAVSQTPKYLVTQMGNDKSIKCEQNLGHDTMYWYKQDSKKFLKIMFSYNNKELIINETVPNRFSPKSPDKAHLNLHINSLELGDSAVYFCASSTSGQPQHFGDGTRLSIL.

The chain links TRBV20-1 to TRBJ2-7; TRBD2 matches 7 bases. With V trimmed by 2 bases and J by 7 bases, 14 bases remained unmatched. The CDR3 contains 15 residues. Germline V gene sequence: CDR1 DFQATT, CDR2 SNEGSKA (reference sequence). The CDR3 DNA sequence: TGCAGTGCTAGATTCCCGGGGGGAGACTACAATGAGCAGTACTTC. Its protein product is CSARFPGGDYNEQYF.

This rearrangement joins TRBV5-1 to TRBJ1-1, with no clear D. V lost 3 bases to trimming and J lost 3 bases, with 12 bases between them. The CDR3 spans 14 residues. CDR1 and CDR2 (germline): SGHRS, YFSETQ. As DNA, the CDR3 is TGCGCCAGCAGCTCGTCCAGCCTACACACTGAAGCTTTCTTT. This encodes CASSSSSLHTEAFF.

There are a few counts of this clonotype. The chain couples TRBV7-2 to TRBJ2-3, with D perhaps matching TRBD1 (6 bases). V shed 3 bases and J shed 4 bases, with 11 bases lying between them. The germline gives CDR1 SGHTA, CDR2 FQGNSA. CDR3 size: 14 residues. The CDR3 DNA reads TGTGCCAGCAGCTTCAGGGGATTCGCAGATACGCAGTATTTT. This encodes CASSFRGFADTQYF.

There are a few counts of this clonotype. V usage is TRBV29-1 and J usage is TRBJ2-3; TRBD2 agrees at 9 bases. The germline V gene encodes CDR1 SQVTM and CDR2 ANQGSEA. The CDR3 has 15 residues. Trimming took 2 bases from V and 5 from J; bases not matched to a gene: 8. The CDR3 sequence: CSVEIAGALGDTQYF. The CDR3 region has the DNA TGCAGCGTTGAAATAGCGGGGGCTCTCGGAGATACGCAGTATTTT.

J is TRBJ1-2 and V is TRBV20-1, with D possibly being TRBD1 (6 bases). The CDR3 has 13 residues. Trimming stripped 0 bases from V and 6 bases from J, with 11 bases between. Germline V CDR1 and CDR2: DFQATT, SNEGSKA (reference sequence). The CDR3 nucleotides read TGCAGTGCTAGAGATCCCGGGACACATGGCTACACCTTC. Encoded protein: CSARDPGTHGYTF.

This clonotype was recorded a few times. The V call is TRBV7-9, the J call TRBJ2-7, with D possibly being TRBD1 (6 bases). CDR3 length equals 15 residues. CDR1 is SEHNR, CDR2 FQNEAQ, per germline (reference sequence). V was trimmed by 2 bases and J by 1 base, leaving 12 bases between them. CDR3 sequence: CASSLHRDFSYEQYF. In DNA form, the CDR3 reads TGTGCCAGCAGCTTACACAGGGATTTTTCCTACGAGCAGTACTTC.